These 3 T cell receptor beta chains were sequenced from one sample in a study of blood T cell repertoires in COVID-19. Clones were read by immunoSEQ multiplex PCR, and TCRdb kept only the in-frame ones, dropping some. In the table there are some 64,000 clones, just over 70% of which are singletons. The specimen was PBMCs or T cells enriched from blood (not recorded which). The receptor set was obtained from a woman aged 55-75 years who had been exposed to COVID-19.

This clone was detected only a few times. The rearrangement joins TRBV29-1 to TRBJ1-1; weak D call: TRBD1 (5 bases). The V end lost 0 bases, the J end lost 8 bases, and 7 bases lay between the germline ends. The germline V gene encodes CDR1 SQVTM and CDR2 ANQGSEA. CDR3 size: 11 residues. The chain's CDR3 is CSVEEKGEAFF. CDR3 in DNA: TGCAGCGTTGAAGAGAAGGGGGAAGCTTTCTTT.

The V gene is TRBV5-4, the J gene TRBJ1-4; TRBD1 matches at 7 bases. CDR3 length: 17 residues. V was pared by 6 bases and J by 4 bases, with 15 bases of the junction left unmatched. CDR1 and CDR2 (germline): SGHNT, YYREEE (reference sequence). For the CDR3, the DNA is TGTGCCAGCACTACTGGACTACCGGGACAGCTTAATGAAAAACTGTTTTTT. Residues: CASTTGLPGQLNEKLFF.

This rearrangement joins TRBV7-3 to TRBJ1-2, with D possibly being TRBD1 (5 bases). The CDR3 runs to 17 residues. The ends were cut back, 2 bases at V and 0 bases at J, with 16 bases in the middle. The germline gives CDR1 SGHTA, CDR2 FQGTGA. CDR3 DNA: TGTGCCAGCAGCTTAGGATCAGGGCCCCAAGCTAACTATGGCTACACCTTC. This gives the protein CASSLGSGPQANYGYTF. The entire variable domain, with the rest obtained from reference TRBV7-3 and TRBJ1-2, is as follows: GAGVSQTPSNKVTEKGKYVELRCDPISGHTALYWYRQSLGQGPEFLIYFQGTGAADDSGLPNDRFFAVRPEGSVSTLKIQRTERGDSAVYLCASSLGSGPQANYGYTFGSGTRLTVV.